This TCR beta chain was observed in a study of T cells after yellow fever vaccination. Study-level results: Post-booster reappearance was seen for most primary-vaccination clones (96% CD4, around 90% CD8).

Many counts were recorded for this clonotype. The antigen remains unidentified. This CDR3 is 18 amino acids long. Trimming took 0 bases from V and 2 from J, leaving 19 bases between them. Germline loops: CDR1 MGHRA, CDR2 YSYEKL. Template switching with 5'RACE generated the TCR cDNA and added a universal primer site and UMIs. TCRdb ran MiXCR on the 5' RACE reads and lists one entry per CDR3 protein. The table records fewer than 90,000 distinct CDR3 sequences, approximately 7% of them present only once. The rearrangement links TRBV4-1 to TRBJ2-5; D possibly uses TRBD1 or TRBD2 (6 bases each). The clonotype was recovered from a man younger than 30 who received the YFV17D yellow fever vaccine. Sequenced material: CD8+ T cells sorted from PBMCs, taken 5 days after the first yellow fever vaccination. The CDR3 loop reads CASSQDPNRLDRQETQYF. Written as DNA, the CDR3 is TGCGCCAGCAGCCAAGACCCTAATCGACTAGACAGGCAAGAGACCCAGTACTTC.